This TCR beta chain was identified during a study of tissue T cells after allogeneic stem cell transplantation. Whole-study findings and limits: Within patients, tissue anatomy strongly shaped TCR repertoire composition. Which tissue TCRs were alloreactive or antigen-specific was not determined. Some clones might be persisting host cells.

The CDR3 totals 12 residues. V gave up 0 bases and J gave up 7 bases, with 7 bases separating them. Per germline, CDR1 GKSSPN and CDR2 SITVG. The assay was immunoSEQ multiplex PCR, and TCRdb's table has in-frame clones only and misses some. Of about 4,900 clones in the sample, 45% to 50% were seen once. Time point denoted: mouse harvest day 14 after allogeneic transplant. Mouse grafts combined 10^7 T-cell-depleted bone marrow cells with 10^6 splenic CD5+ T cells. This mouse GVHD model was MHC-mismatched B6 to BALB/c, profiled day 7 or 14. Remarks on this clone: What it binds is unknown. The gene names given are mouse names. Sequencing ends 1 residue short of the CDR3 end; the germline J gene provides the rest.

Source material: gut tissue. The rearrangement uses TRBV31 and TRBJ1-5; no clear D. The sequence was collected from a female BALB/c mouse given C57BL/6 T cells with graft-versus-host disease after an allogeneic hematopoietic cell transplant. CDR3 bases read: TGTGCCTGGAGTCTAGTTAGTCAGGCTCCGCTT. Protein sequence: CAWSLVSQAPL. The whole CDR3 protein is CAWSLVSQAPLF.